Listed below are T cell receptor beta chains from one sample, sequenced in a study of neurological immune-mediated disorders. TCRdb itself ran the 5' RACE reads through MiXCR, one entry per CDR3 protein. The sample has about 43,000 distinct CDR3 sequences, roughly 13% seen once. The source material was PBMCs. These receptors all come from a female donor in good health. Both conserved end residues are part of each CDR3. The D gene is left open where the match is weak. For some rows the clone size is stated as once, few or many, or as a class when expanded; others skip it.

TRBJ2-5	many	NA	TRBV6-6	TGTGCCAGCAGTGCCACGGGGGAGACCCAGTACTTC	CASSATGETQYF
TRBJ2-1	many	NA	TRBV20-1	TGCAGTGCGAGGACAGCCTGGGCCTACAATGAGCAGTTCTTC	CSARTAWAYNEQFF
TRBJ2-1	many	TRBD2	TRBV12-3/TRBV12-4	TGTGCCAGCAGTTCCCAGGGAGCGGGAGGCTACAATGAGCAGTTCTTC	CASSSQGAGGYNEQFF
TRBJ2-7	many	TRBD1	TRBV7-9	TGTGCCAGCAGCTTAGACAGGGGGTACGAGCAGTACTTC	CASSLDRGYEQYF
TRBJ1-5	many	NA	TRBV29-1	TGCAGCGTTGGCGGGGATAGCAATCAGCCCCAGCATTTT	CSVGGDSNQPQHF
TRBJ2-1	many	NA	TRBV5-6	TGTGCCAGCAGCTATGAGGGTGGGACCTACAATGAGCAGTTCTTC	CASSYEGGTYNEQFF
TRBJ2-1	many	TRBD2	TRBV5-5	TGTGCCAGCAGCCTTCTTGGGGGGGGGGACGAGCAGTTCTTC	CASSLLGGGDEQFF
TRBJ2-1	many	TRBD2	TRBV20-1	TGCAGTGCGGGGGGGGACGCTAGGAATGAGCAGTTCTTC	CSAGGDARNEQFF
TRBJ2-1	few	TRBD2	TRBV10-3	TGTGCCATCAGTGAGTGGGGGGGCAATGAGCAGTTCTTC	CAISEWGGNEQFF
TRBJ2-7	once	TRBD1	TRBV24-1	TGTGCCACCAGTGACCAATTCCTCGATCCCGGACAGGGCCACTACGAGCAGTACTTC	CATSDQFLDPGQGHYEQYF
TRBJ2-7	few	TRBD2	TRBV5-6	TGTGCCAGCAGCCCGGGACTAGCGGGGACCTCCTACGAGCAGTACTTC	CASSPGLAGTSYEQYF
TRBJ2-1	few	NA	TRBV11-3	TGTGCCAGCAGCTTAGATGGCGGGCTAAGGTCGGAGCAGTTCTTC	CASSLDGGLRSEQFF
TRBJ2-7	many	TRBD1	TRBV29-1	TGCAGCGTACGACAGGGGGGCAGCTCCTACGAGCAGTACTTC	CSVRQGGSSYEQYF
TRBJ1-1	once	NA	TRBV5-1	NA	CASSFYICSATPGFTEAFF
TRBJ1-5	many	NA	TRBV20-1	TGCAGTGCTAGAGGGGGATCGGAATCTCAGCCCCAGCATTTT	CSARGGSESQPQHF
TRBJ1-2	NA	NA	TRBV21-1	TGTGCCAGCAGCAAAGGGGGACAGGGAAGCTATGGCTACACCTTC	CASSKGGQGSYGYTF
TRBJ2-3	NA	NA	TRBV7-2	TGTGCCAGCAGCTTAATAGTGGGGTCCTTCACAGATACGCAGTATTTT	CASSLIVGSFTDTQYF
TRBJ1-2	NA	TRBD1	TRBV5-1	TGCGCCAGCAGCTGGGGACAGGGGAGCTATGGCTACACCTTC	CASSWGQGSYGYTF
TRBJ2-1	many	NA	TRBV7-8	TGTGCCAGCAGTTATCATTGGGCTTCCTATTACAATGAGCAGTTCTTC	CASSYHWASYYNEQFF
TRBJ1-5	many	NA	TRBV10-3	TGTGCCATCAGCCCTTCAAGGGGGCAGCCCCAGCATTTT	CAISPSRGQPQHF
TRBJ1-2	many	TRBD1	TRBV20-1	TGCAGTGCCCCCAGTAGGACAGGGCATAACTATGGCTACACCTTC	CSAPSRTGHNYGYTF
TRBJ2-1	many	TRBD1	TRBV13	TGTGCCAGCATACAGGGGGGTCTCCACAATGAGCAGTTCTTC	CASIQGGLHNEQFF
TRBJ2-1	many	TRBD2	TRBV5-1	TGCGCCAGCAGCTTGGCCGGGACTAACAATGAGCAGTTCTTC	CASSLAGTNNEQFF
TRBJ1-5	many	NA	TRBV5-6	TGTGCCAGCAGCCTGGGGTGGGGGGGGAAAAATCAGCCCCAGCATTTT	CASSLGWGGKNQPQHF
TRBJ2-7	many	NA	TRBV5-1	TGCGCCAGCAGCTTGTATTCCCTCTCCTACGAGCAGTACTTC	CASSLYSLSYEQYF
TRBJ2-3	many	NA	TRBV9	TGTGCCAGCAGCCCCCCCCCCCCGGGAATCACAGGGAACACAGATACGCAGTATTTT	CASSPPPPGITGNTDTQYF
TRBJ1-5	many	TRBD1	TRBV5-6	TGTGCCAGCAGCTTGGGGACAGGGCGATTCAATCAGCCCCAGCATTTT	CASSLGTGRFNQPQHF
TRBJ2-3	NA	TRBD2	TRBV11-2	TGTGCCAGCAGCTTAGCCTACTCTAGCGGGGGGGCCGCAGATACGCAGTATTTT	CASSLAYSSGGAADTQYF
TRBJ1-6	many	NA	TRBV6-5	TGTGCCAGCAGTTACTCGTTTCGCAGGGTCTATTCACCCCTCCACTTT	CASSYSFRRVYSPLHF
TRBJ2-7	many	TRBD1	TRBV5-1	TGCGCCAGCAGCCGTTCACTAGGGGGCCACGAGCAGTACTTC	CASSRSLGGHEQYF
TRBJ2-1	few	TRBD2	TRBV11-3	TGTGCCAGCAGTTTTAGCGGGAGCAGGGGTGAGCAGTTCTTC	CASSFSGSRGEQFF
TRBJ2-2	NA	NA	TRBV5-1	TGCGCCAGCCGCCAACCGGGGGCAGAGACCGGGGACCTGTTTTTT	CASRQPGAETGDLFF
TRBJ2-3	many	TRBD2	TRBV29-1	TGCAGCGGGGAACTAGCGGGCTCTAGCACAGATACGCAGTATTTT	CSGELAGSSTDTQYF
TRBJ2-1	many	TRBD2	TRBV12-3/TRBV12-4	TGTGCCAGCAGAGGTAGTGGGCGGGGGAAATACAATGAGCAGTTCTTC	CASRGSGRGKYNEQFF
TRBJ1-5	many	NA	TRBV6-6	TGTGCCAGCAGTTACTCAACTCCAGGGAGAGGCAATCAGCCCCAGCATTTT	CASSYSTPGRGNQPQHF
TRBJ2-1	many	NA	TRBV7-8	TGTGCCAGCAGCCCTGACGGAAACTCCTACAATGAGCAGTTCTTC	CASSPDGNSYNEQFF
TRBJ2-2	many	NA	TRBV28	TGTGCCAGCAGTTCGCTGGTTGTTTCCGGGGAGCTGTTTTTT	CASSSLVVSGELFF
TRBJ2-3	NA	TRBD1	TRBV7-2	TGTGCCAGCAGCTCAACAGGGGGCATGACAGATACGCAGTATTTT	CASSSTGGMTDTQYF
TRBJ2-2	many	TRBD1	TRBV5-1	TGCGCCAGCAGCTTGGGACAGGGTTCCACCGGGGAGCTGTTTTTT	CASSLGQGSTGELFF
TRBJ2-1	many	TRBD2	TRBV7-2	TGTGCCAGCAGCCCCCGAATCGGGACTAGCGGGGGTTACAATGAGCAGTTCTTC	CASSPRIGTSGGYNEQFF
TRBJ1-1	NA	NA	TRBV5-1	TGCGCCAGCAGCCCCGGAGCGCAAGCCCCGGGTGAAGCTTTCTTT	CASSPGAQAPGEAFF
TRBJ2-2	NA	NA	TRBV6-2/TRBV6-3	TGTGCCAGCAGATTACCCGTTAACACCGGGGAGCTGTTTTTT	CASRLPVNTGELFF